This T cell receptor beta chain emerged from a study of shared clonotypes between healthy human individuals. CDR1 and CDR2 from the germline V gene are SGHRS and YFSETQ. V lost 0 bases, J lost 5 bases, and 14 bases lay in between. The CDR3 covers 15 residues. TCRdb's table, derived via immunoSEQ multiplex PCR, lists solely in-frame clones and lacks some. Of approximately 480,000 clones in the sample, 75% to 80% were seen once. This clone was seen a few times. The receptor comes from a middle-aged woman in good health. Some clones in this sample may be carry-over from other donors' samples. Sequenced input: PBMCs. The genes are TRBV5-1 and TRBJ1-2; D is uncertain. DNA of the CDR3: TGCGCCAGCAGCTTGGACGCGGGCGATGGGTATGGCTACACCTTC. Translated: CASSLDAGDGYGYTF. The full variable domain, with the rest looked up from reference TRBV5-1 and TRBJ1-2, is KAGVTQTPRYLIKTRGQQVTLSCSPISGHRSVSWYQQTPGQGLQFLFEYFSETQRNKGNFPGRFSGRQFSNSRSEMNVSTLELGDSALYLCASSLDAGDGYGYTFGSGTRLTVV.